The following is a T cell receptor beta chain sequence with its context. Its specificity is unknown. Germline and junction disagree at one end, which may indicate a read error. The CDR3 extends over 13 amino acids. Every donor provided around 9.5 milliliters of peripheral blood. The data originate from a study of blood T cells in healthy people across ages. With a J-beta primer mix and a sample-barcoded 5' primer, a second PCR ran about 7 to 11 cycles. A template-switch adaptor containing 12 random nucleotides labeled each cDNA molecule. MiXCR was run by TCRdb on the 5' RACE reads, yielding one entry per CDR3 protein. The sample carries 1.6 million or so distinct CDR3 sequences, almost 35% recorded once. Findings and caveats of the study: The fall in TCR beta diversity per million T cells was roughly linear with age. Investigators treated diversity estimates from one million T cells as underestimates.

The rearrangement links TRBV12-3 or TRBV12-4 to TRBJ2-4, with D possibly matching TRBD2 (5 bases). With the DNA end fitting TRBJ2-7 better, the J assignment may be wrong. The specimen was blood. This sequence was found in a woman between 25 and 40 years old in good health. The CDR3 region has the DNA TGTGCCAGCGGTTTAGTCATGGGAGACGAGCAGTACTTC. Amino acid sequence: CASGLVMGDEQYF.